The rows below give T cell receptor beta chains drawn from one sample of a study of blood T cell repertoires in COVID-19. The assay was immunoSEQ multiplex PCR, and TCRdb's table has in-frame clones only and misses some. The table has just over 300,000 clones, roughly 87% seen once. The specimen sequenced was PBMCs or T cells enriched from blood (not recorded which). These receptors came from a woman aged 18-29 years who had recovered from COVID-19. Each CDR3 is given with its conserved first and last residue. Fields, in order: D gene, V gene, J gene, clone size, CDR3 protein, CDR3 DNA. D genes are given only for firm matches. The size field is filled for only some rows; it gives once, few, many or a size class.

D: TRBD2; V: TRBV9; J: TRBJ2-1; size: NA; CDR3: CASSPSGAHEQFF; DNA: TGTGCCAGCAGCCCCAGCGGGGCACATGAGCAGTTCTTC
D: TRBD1; V: TRBV28; J: TRBJ1-3; size: NA; CDR3: CASSLLRQGKYF; DNA: TGTGCCAGCAGTTTATTACGACAGGGGAAATATTTT
D: NA; V: TRBV27; J: TRBJ1-4; size: NA; CDR3: CASSLTWGVNEKLFF; DNA: TGTGCCAGCAGTTTAACGTGGGGAGTTAATGAAAAACTGTTTTTT
D: TRBD2; V: TRBV7-6; J: TRBJ2-5; size: once; CDR3: CASSLVLQAGGQETQYF; DNA: TGTGCCAGCAGCTTAGTCCTCCAAGCGGGGGGACAAGAGACCCAGTACTTC
D: NA; V: TRBV5-4; J: TRBJ2-2; size: NA; CDR3: CASSLGSGPNTGELFF; DNA: TGTGCCAGCAGCTTGGGGAGCGGGCCGAACACCGGGGAGCTGTTTTTT
D: NA; V: TRBV7-3; J: TRBJ1-6; size: NA; CDR3: CASSLHGVDSPLHF; DNA: TGTGCCAGCAGCTTGCACGGGGTGGATTCACCCCTCCACTTT
D: TRBD1; V: TRBV7-9; J: TRBJ1-1; size: NA; CDR3: CASSFLMTGWNNEAFF; DNA: TGTGCCAGCAGCTTCTTGATGACAGGGTGGAATAATGAAGCTTTCTTT
D: TRBD1; V: TRBV27; J: TRBJ1-1; size: NA; CDR3: CASSFRTGGTEAFF; DNA: TGTGCCAGCAGTTTTCGGACAGGGGGCACTGAAGCTTTCTTT
D: TRBD1; V: TRBV28; J: TRBJ1-5; size: few; CDR3: CASSPWDRGRVGVDQPQHF; DNA: TGTGCCAGCAGTCCTTGGGACAGGGGGCGGGTAGGAGTCGATCAGCCCCAGCATTTT
D: NA; V: TRBV25-1; J: TRBJ1-2; size: NA; CDR3: CASSERGFGYTF; DNA: TGTGCCAGCAGTGAACGGGGGTTTGGCTACACCTTC
D: NA; V: TRBV6-5; J: TRBJ2-5; size: NA; CDR3: CASRAGTKETQYF; DNA: TGTGCCAGCAGGGCCGGGACAAAAGAGACCCAGTACTTC
D: NA; V: TRBV30; J: TRBJ2-2; size: NA; CDR3: CAWSGGQGGTGELFF; DNA: TGTGCCTGGAGTGGAGGACAGGGAGGGACCGGGGAGCTGTTTTTT
D: TRBD2; V: TRBV5-1; J: TRBJ2-4; size: NA; CDR3: CASSLVLAGGPAKNIQYF; DNA: TGCGCCAGCAGCTTGGTCCTAGCGGGAGGGCCAGCCAAAAACATTCAGTACTTC
D: NA; V: TRBV18; J: TRBJ2-3; size: NA; CDR3: CASSPSSYRTDTQYF; DNA: TGTGCCAGCTCACCTAGCTCCTACCGCACAGATACGCAGTATTTT
D: TRBD2; V: TRBV30; J: TRBJ2-2; size: few; CDR3: CAWSRFSGLASMSNTGELFF; DNA: TGTGCCTGGAGTCGTTTCTCGGGACTAGCATCCATGTCGAACACCGGGGAGCTGTTTTTT
D: TRBD2; V: TRBV24-1; J: TRBJ2-5; size: NA; CDR3: CATSDKPGLDSKETQYF; DNA: TGTGCCACCAGTGATAAACCGGGACTAGATAGCAAAGAGACCCAGTACTTC
D: NA; V: TRBV15; J: TRBJ1-1; size: NA; CDR3: CATSRDRTPTEAFF; DNA: TGTGCCACCAGCAGAGATCGCACACCAACTGAAGCTTTCTTT
D: NA; V: TRBV7-9; J: TRBJ1-1; size: few; CDR3: CASSTGVRNTEAFF; DNA: TGTGCCAGCAGCACCGGGGTTAGGAACACTGAAGCTTTCTTT
D: NA; V: TRBV7-2; J: TRBJ2-7; size: NA; CDR3: CASSPRGLFSYEQYF; DNA: TGTGCCAGCAGCCCACGAGGGCTATTCTCCTACGAGCAGTACTTC
D: NA; V: TRBV3-1/TRBV3-2; J: TRBJ2-6; size: NA; CDR3: CASSQDSLAPSGANVLTF; DNA: TGTGCCAGCAGCCAAGATTCCCTGGCCCCCTCTGGGGCCAACGTCCTGACTTTC
D: TRBD1; V: TRBV6-1; J: TRBJ2-5; size: NA; CDR3: CASSEPRQGVGETQYF; DNA: TGTGCCAGCAGTGAACCCCGACAGGGGGTGGGAGAGACCCAGTACTTC
D: NA; V: TRBV12-3/TRBV12-4; J: TRBJ1-1; size: NA; CDR3: CASSFVPNTEAFF; DNA: TGTGCCAGCAGTTTCGTTCCGAACACTGAAGCTTTCTTT
D: TRBD2; V: TRBV4-3; J: TRBJ2-3; size: NA; CDR3: CASSQGTSGGFTDTQYF; DNA: TGCGCCAGCAGCCAAGGGACTAGCGGGGGCTTCACAGATACGCAGTATTTT
D: TRBD1; V: TRBV24-1; J: TRBJ1-5; size: few; CDR3: CATSDLIWTGFCNQPQHF; DNA: TGTGCCACCAGTGATTTAATTTGGACAGGGTTCTGCAATCAGCCCCAGCATTTT
D: NA; V: TRBV7-3; J: TRBJ2-3; size: NA; CDR3: CASSPPGLDTQYF; DNA: TGTGCCAGCAGCCCACCAGGTCTAGATACGCAGTATTTT
D: NA; V: TRBV21-1; J: TRBJ1-1; size: NA; CDR3: CASSKEVSAGGTEAFF; DNA: TGTGCCAGCAGCAAAGAAGTGTCGGCAGGGGGCACTGAAGCTTTCTTT
D: TRBD2; V: TRBV4-1; J: TRBJ2-1; size: NA; CDR3: CASSQTSGRGRNEQFF; DNA: TGCGCCAGCAGCCAGACTAGCGGGAGAGGAAGAAATGAGCAGTTCTTC
D: NA; V: TRBV13; J: TRBJ2-5; size: NA; CDR3: CASSLGTDQETQYF; DNA: TGTGCCAGCAGCTTAGGGACAGACCAAGAGACCCAGTACTTC
D: NA; V: TRBV4-2; J: TRBJ2-7; size: few; CDR3: CASSQDPGPTYEQYF; DNA: TGTGCCAGCAGCCAAGATCCGGGTCCGACCTACGAGCAGTACTTC
D: TRBD1; V: TRBV5-8; J: TRBJ1-1; size: once; CDR3: CASSPDRVGGEAFF; DNA: TGTGCCAGCAGCCCCGACAGGGTGGGCGGTGAAGCTTTCTTT
D: TRBD1; V: TRBV4-2; J: TRBJ2-7; size: once; CDR3: CASSSGTGDSYEQYF; DNA: TGTGCCAGCAGCTCCGGGACAGGGGACTCCTACGAGCAGTACTTC
D: TRBD2; V: TRBV19; J: TRBJ2-3; size: NA; CDR3: CASSRVAGGAPDTQYF; DNA: TGTGCCAGTAGTCGGGTAGCGGGAGGAGCCCCAGATACGCAGTATTTT
D: NA; V: TRBV28; J: TRBJ1-1; size: NA; CDR3: CASSLSRATEAFF; DNA: TGTGCCAGCAGTTTGTCCAGGGCAACTGAAGCTTTCTTT
D: NA; V: TRBV7-2; J: TRBJ2-7; size: few; CDR3: CASSPGRGQFYEQYF; DNA: TGTGCCAGCAGCCCAGGGCGGGGGCAGTTCTACGAGCAGTACTTC
D: TRBD2; V: TRBV5-1; J: TRBJ2-7; size: NA; CDR3: CASSLEAGVFAEQYF; DNA: TGCGCCAGCAGCCTAGAAGCGGGAGTCTTTGCCGAGCAGTACTTC
D: NA; V: TRBV7-3; J: TRBJ1-2; size: NA; CDR3: CASSLRDDYGYTF; DNA: TGTGCCAGCAGCTTACGGGATGACTATGGCTACACCTTC
D: NA; V: TRBV19; J: TRBJ2-3; size: NA; CDR3: CASSEVRAETQYF; DNA: TGTGCCAGTAGTGAAGTCCGAGCGGAGACGCAGTATTTT
D: NA; V: TRBV19; J: TRBJ1-2; size: many; CDR3: CASTTLGGGYTF; DNA: TGTGCCAGTACCACCTTAGGAGGTGGCTACACCTTC
D: TRBD1; V: TRBV7-2; J: TRBJ1-6; size: NA; CDR3: CASSLDGQGSSYNSPLHF; DNA: TGTGCCAGCAGCTTAGACGGACAGGGCAGCTCCTATAATTCACCCCTCCACTTT
D: TRBD2; V: TRBV5-1; J: TRBJ2-2; size: NA; CDR3: CASTPSGTAGGGELFF; DNA: TGCGCCAGCACCCCTTCCGGGACTGCGGGGGGCGGGGAGCTGTTTTTT
D: TRBD1; V: TRBV7-8; J: TRBJ1-2; size: NA; CDR3: CASSRGTVRGYTF; DNA: TGTGCCAGCAGCCGAGGGACAGTTCGTGGCTACACCTTC
D: TRBD1; V: TRBV18; J: TRBJ1-6; size: NA; CDR3: CASSPQPSTGGRSPLHF; DNA: TGTGCCAGCTCACCTCAACCGTCGACAGGGGGCAGGTCACCCCTCCACTTT
D: TRBD1; V: TRBV7-2; J: TRBJ1-2; size: NA; CDR3: CASSLGTGEGGYTF; DNA: TGTGCCAGCAGCTTAGGGACAGGGGAAGGTGGCTACACCTTC
D: TRBD1; V: TRBV7-2; J: TRBJ1-2; size: NA; CDR3: CASSLDRGHGYGYTF; DNA: TGTGCCAGCAGCTTAGACAGGGGGCATGGCTATGGCTACACCTTC
D: NA; V: TRBV6-5; J: TRBJ1-1; size: NA; CDR3: CASSYRGAENTEAFF; DNA: TGTGCCAGCAGTTACCGGGGGGCCGAGAACACTGAAGCTTTCTTT
D: NA; V: TRBV28; J: TRBJ2-7; size: NA; CDR3: CASSFSLAGEQYF; DNA: TGTGCCAGCAGTTTCTCCCTCGCGGGGGAGCAGTACTTC
D: TRBD1; V: TRBV10-3; J: TRBJ1-2; size: NA; CDR3: CASGQGFGYTF; DNA: TGTGCCAGTGGACAGGGGTTTGGCTACACCTTC